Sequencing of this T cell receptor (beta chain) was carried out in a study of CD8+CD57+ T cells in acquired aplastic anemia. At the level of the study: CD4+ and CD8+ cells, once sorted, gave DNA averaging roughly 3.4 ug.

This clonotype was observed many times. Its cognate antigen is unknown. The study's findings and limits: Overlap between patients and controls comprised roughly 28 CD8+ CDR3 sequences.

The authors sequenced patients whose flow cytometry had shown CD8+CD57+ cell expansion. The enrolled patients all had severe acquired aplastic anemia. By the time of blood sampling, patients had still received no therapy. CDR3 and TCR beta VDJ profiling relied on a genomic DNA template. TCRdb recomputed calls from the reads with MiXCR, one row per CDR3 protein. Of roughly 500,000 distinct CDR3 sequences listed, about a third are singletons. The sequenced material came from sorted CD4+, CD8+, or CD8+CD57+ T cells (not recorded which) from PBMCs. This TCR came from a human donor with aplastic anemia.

In DNA, the CDR3 is TGTGCCAGCAGCTCTATCGAGGCCTATGGCTACACCTTC. It specifies CASSSIEAYGYTF. The chain is built from TRBV5-6 and TRBJ1-2; no clear D gene. CDR1 is SGHDT, CDR2 YYEEEE, per germline. V was pared by 3 bases and J by 4 bases, with 10 bases between. The CDR3 totals 13 residues.